The rows below give T cell receptor beta chains drawn from one sample of a study of technical replicates of blood from a few donors. The repertoire was sequenced with immunoSEQ multiplex PCR; TCRdb's copy has only in-frame clones and lacks some. The sample lists approximately 65,000 clones, approximately 83% occurring once. Sequenced: PBMCs. Source of these receptors: a human donor in good health. Some clones in this sample may be carry-over from other donors' samples. Both conserved end residues are part of each CDR3.

v_call cdr3_aa
TRBV6-5 CASGRDRGPDYGYTF
TRBV7-2 CASKGSPQGGFSYEQYF
TRBV11-2 CASSATGDSPLHF
TRBV7-9 CASSELQGAGEQFF
TRBV5-1 CASSLGQQNTGELFF
TRBV2 CASRSTSHANTGELFF
TRBV4-1 CASSLETSGRSNTGELFF
TRBV7-2 CASSFGTGDYGYTF
TRBV7-3 CATGEGGRRDGYTF
TRBV6-4 CASTLRRGDPTAQHF
TRBV7-9 CASSSGLEETQYF
TRBV4-2 CASSQVRGGEQFF
TRBV12-5 CASGLVRSRGNTIYF
TRBV4-1 CASSNRDRGSPLHF
TRBV23-1 CASHRGSMFAVSYEQYF
TRBV30 CALLSGGTDTQYF
TRBV4-3 CASSQAMTGTDTQYF
TRBV5-4 CASSLAWGTDTQYF
TRBV6-6 CASSPSTGLYEQYF
TRBV6-1 CASSTPGRGQEKLFF
TRBV27 CASSLSGGFNEQYF
TRBV2 CASSEGGPLEKLFF
TRBV27 CASRSGAGAITEAFF
TRBV6-1 CASIREATNEKLFF
TRBV5-6 CASSLTSGIYNEQFF
TRBV11-1 CASSPGIAGGPGNEQFF
TRBV6-5 CASSPKVVGGGF
TRBV25-1 CASSETGAQPQHF
TRBV5-1 CASSSARERGTSYEQYF
TRBV10-3 CAISEKRLAGGTDTQYF
TRBV7-3 CATGGLAGEISYEQYF
TRBV6-1 CASTVGHGNQPQHF